This T cell receptor (beta chain) derives from a study of post-analysis software for immune sequencing data. About the research overall: As for disease course, relapsing-remitting, secondary progressive and progressive-relapsing multiple sclerosis were all included. Study-wide points: The five TRBV segments detected at higher frequency in patients than in controls included TRBV5-6, TRBV5-1 and TRBV20-1. A significant reduction in normalized Chao1 diversity was observed in multiple sclerosis patients versus controls. Samples from one preparation batch, clustered by F measure, grouped strongly together.

The table lists this clonotype with a few counts. Its antigen is undetermined. The CDR3 has 14 amino acids. Trimming cost V 4 bases and J 1 base; bases outside gene matches: 3. The germline V gene encodes CDR1 DFQATT and CDR2 SNEGSKA (reference sequence). Unique molecular identifiers were present in the TCR beta cDNA libraries. T cells numbering roughly 1 to 10 million yielded 450,000 to 500,000 cDNA molecules. TCRdb used MiXCR to reprocess the PCR reads, holding one entry per CDR3 protein. The sample lists some 450,000 distinct CDR3 sequences, less than 45% seen once, with about 12% in the top ten. This rearrangement joins TRBV20-1 to TRBJ2-3, with 9 bases that match TRBD1. The sequence came from a girl aged 10 to 17 with multiple sclerosis. The sequenced sample was blood. In DNA form, the CDR3 reads TGCAGTGCTATACGGGACAGGGGCACAGATACGCAGTATTTT. Amino acids: CSAIRDRGTDTQYF.